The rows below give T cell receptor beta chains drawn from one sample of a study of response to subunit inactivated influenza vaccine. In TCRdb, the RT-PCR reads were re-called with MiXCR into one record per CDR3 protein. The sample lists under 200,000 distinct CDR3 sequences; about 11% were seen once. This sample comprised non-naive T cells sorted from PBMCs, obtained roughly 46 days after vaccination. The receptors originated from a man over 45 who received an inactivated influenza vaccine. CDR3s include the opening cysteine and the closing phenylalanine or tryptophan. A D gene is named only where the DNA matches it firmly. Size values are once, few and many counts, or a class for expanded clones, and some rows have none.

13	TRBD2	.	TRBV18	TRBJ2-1	CASSPGTIDEQFF	TGTGCCAGCTCCCCGGGGACTATTGATGAGCAGTTCTTC
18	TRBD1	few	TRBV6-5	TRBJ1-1	CASGGDRTSLLMNTEAFF	TGTGCCAGCGGTGGGGACAGAACCTCTCTTTTAATGAACACTGAAGCTTTCTTT
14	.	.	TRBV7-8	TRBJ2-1	CASSLAGQTNEQFF	TGTGCCAGCAGCTTAGCGGGCCAGACCAATGAGCAGTTCTTC
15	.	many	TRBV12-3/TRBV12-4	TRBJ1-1	CASSPPGHVNAEAFF	TGTGCCAGCAGTCCCCCTGGACACGTGAACGCTGAAGCTTTCTTT
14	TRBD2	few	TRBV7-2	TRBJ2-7	CASSLIAGSYEQYF	TGTGCCAGCAGCTTAATAGCGGGGTCCTACGAGCAGTACTTC
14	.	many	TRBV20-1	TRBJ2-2	CSARRAYGTGELFF	TGCAGTGCTCGGAGGGCTTATGGCACCGGGGAGCTGTTTTTT
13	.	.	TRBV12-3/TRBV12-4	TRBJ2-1	CASSQDLGYEQFF	TGTGCCAGCAGTCAAGACTTGGGGTATGAGCAGTTCTTC
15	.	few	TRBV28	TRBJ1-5	CASSLSPPGAGRTDF	TGTGCCAGCAGTTTATCCCCCCCGGGGGCCGGACGGACGGATTTT
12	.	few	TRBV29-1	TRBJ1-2	CSVVGANYGYTF	TGCAGCGTTGTGGGGGCGAACTATGGCTACACCTTC
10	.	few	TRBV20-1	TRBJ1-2	CSARETAGTF	TGCAGTGCTAGAGAGACCGCGGGCACCTTC
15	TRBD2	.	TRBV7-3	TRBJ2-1	CASSTRLAGVNEQFF	TGTGCCAGCAGCACCCGACTAGCGGGAGTCAATGAGCAGTTCTTC
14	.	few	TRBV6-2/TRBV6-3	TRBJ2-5	CATAQAGSVETQYF	TGTGCCACGGCTCAGGCAGGGTCGGTAGAGACCCAGTACTTC
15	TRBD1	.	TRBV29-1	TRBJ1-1	CSVRWQGAPNTEAFF	TGCAGCGTTCGTTGGCAGGGGGCGCCCAACACTGAAGCTTTCTTT
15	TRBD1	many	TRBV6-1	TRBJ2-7	CASSEGLDRNYEQYF	TGTGCCAGCAGCGAGGGCTTGGACAGGAACTACGAGCAGTACTTC
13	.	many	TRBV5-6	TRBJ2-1	CASSLVWRAEQFF	TGTGCCAGCAGCTTGGTTTGGAGGGCTGAGCAGTTCTTC
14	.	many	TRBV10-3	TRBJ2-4	CAISGPGPSNIQYF	TGTGCCATCAGTGGACCGGGACCCAGCAACATTCAGTACTTC
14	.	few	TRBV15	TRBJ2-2	CATSRDGNTGELFF	TGTGCCACCAGCAGGGACGGGAACACCGGGGAGCTGTTTTTT
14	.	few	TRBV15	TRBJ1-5	CATSRAGANQPQHF	TGTGCCACCAGCAGAGCGGGAGCCAATCAGCCCCAGCATTTT
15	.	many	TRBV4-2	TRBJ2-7	CASSQAGTAGYEQYF	TGTGCCAGCAGCCAAGCGGGGACAGCGGGCTACGAGCAGTACTTC
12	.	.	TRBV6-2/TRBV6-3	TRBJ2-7	CASSLLKGEQYF	TGTGCCAGCAGCCTTCTCAAGGGCGAGCAGTACTTC
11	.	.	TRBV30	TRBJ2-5	CAWSTRETQYF	TGTGCCTGGAGTACGCGGGAGACCCAGTACTTC
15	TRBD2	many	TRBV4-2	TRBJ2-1	CASSQTSGFYNEQFF	TGTGCCAGCAGCCAAACTAGCGGGTTTTACAATGAGCAGTTCTTC
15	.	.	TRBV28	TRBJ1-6	CASSIPSGRNSPLHF	TGTGCCAGCAGCATCCCCTCGGGCCGAAATTCACCCCTCCACTTT
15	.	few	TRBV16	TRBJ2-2	CASSQTRGNAGELFF	TGTGCCAGCAGCCAAACCAGGGGTAACGCCGGGGAGCTGTTTTTT
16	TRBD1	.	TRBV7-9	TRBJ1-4	CASSLLPGQGTEKLFF	TGTGCCAGCAGCCTACTACCGGGACAGGGAACCGAAAAACTGTTTTTT
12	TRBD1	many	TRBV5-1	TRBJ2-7	CASSLKGDRNDF	TGCGCCAGCAGCTTGAAAGGGGACAGGAATGACTTC
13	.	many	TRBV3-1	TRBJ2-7	CASSLGGNSGQYF	TGTGCCAGCAGCCTCGGGGGAAACTCGGGGCAGTACTTC
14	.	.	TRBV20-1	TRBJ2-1	CSALFVDGMNEQFF	TGCAGTGCCCTGTTTGTCGACGGGATGAATGAGCAGTTCTTC
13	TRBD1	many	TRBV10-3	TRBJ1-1	CAISEGRDSEAFF	TGTGCCATCAGTGAGGGGCGGGACAGTGAAGCTTTCTTT
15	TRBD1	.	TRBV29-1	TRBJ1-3	CSVSEGQGAGNTIYF	TGCAGCGTTTCAGAGGGACAGGGGGCTGGAAACACCATATATTTT
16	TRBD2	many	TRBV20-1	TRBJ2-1	CSASPQGLGSYNEQFF	TGCAGTGCTAGCCCTCAGGGACTAGGGTCCTACAATGAGCAGTTCTTC
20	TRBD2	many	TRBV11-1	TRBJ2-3	CASSAGTSGRAIFSTDTQYF	TGTGCCAGCAGCGCCGGGACTAGCGGGAGGGCCATTTTTAGCACAGATACGCAGTATTTT
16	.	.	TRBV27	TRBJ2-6	CASSLSLGSGANVLTF	TGTGCCAGCAGTTTATCGTTGGGGTCTGGGGCCAACGTCCTGACTTTC
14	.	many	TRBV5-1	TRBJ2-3	CASSFQGNTDTQYF	TGCGCCAGCAGCTTCCAGGGAAACACAGATACGCAGTATTTT
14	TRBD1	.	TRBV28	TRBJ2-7	CASRPGTGDTEQYF	TGTGCCAGCAGACCCGGGACAGGGGATACCGAGCAGTACTTC
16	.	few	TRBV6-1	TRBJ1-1	CASRVTMGEPNTEAFF	TGTGCCAGCAGAGTTACAATGGGGGAGCCCAACACTGAAGCTTTCTTT
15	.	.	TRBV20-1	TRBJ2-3	CSARATSTPTDTQYF	TGCAGTGCTAGAGCTACTAGCACCCCCACAGATACGCAGTATTTT
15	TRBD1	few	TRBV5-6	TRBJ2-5	CASFLPGQGEETQYF	TGTGCCAGCTTTCTACCGGGACAGGGGGAAGAGACCCAGTACTTC
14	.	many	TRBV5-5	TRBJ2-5	CASSLIGGQETQYF	TGTGCCAGCAGCTTGATAGGGGGGCAAGAGACCCAGTACTTC
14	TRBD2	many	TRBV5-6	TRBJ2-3	CASSLSGGGDTQYF	TGTGCCAGCAGCTTGTCCGGGGGGGGAGATACGCAGTATTTT
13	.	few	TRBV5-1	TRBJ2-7	CASRKESSYEQYF	TGCGCCAGCAGAAAGGAGAGCTCCTACGAGCAGTACTTC
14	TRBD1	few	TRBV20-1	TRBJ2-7	CSALLVQGANEQYF	TGCAGTGCTCTTTTGGTCCAGGGGGCCAACGAGCAGTACTTC
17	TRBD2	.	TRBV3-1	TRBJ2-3	CACCLTSGGAWSDTQYF	TGTGCCTGCTGCCTAACTAGCGGGGGGGCGTGGTCAGATACGCAGTATTTT
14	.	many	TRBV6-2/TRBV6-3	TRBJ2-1	CASSYGGQKNEQFF	TGTGCCAGCAGTTACGGGGGCCAAAAAAATGAGCAGTTCTTC
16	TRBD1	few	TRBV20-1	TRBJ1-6	CSARVTGQGDNSPLHF	TGCAGTGCTAGAGTCACGGGACAGGGGGATAATTCACCCCTCCACTTT
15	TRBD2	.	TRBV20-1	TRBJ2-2	CSARRTSGRTGELFF	TGCAGTGCTAGAAGGACTAGCGGGAGGACCGGGGAGCTGTTTTTT
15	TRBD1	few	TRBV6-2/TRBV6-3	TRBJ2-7	CASSYYGQGPYEQYF	TGTGCCAGCAGTTACTACGGACAGGGCCCCTACGAGCAGTACTTC
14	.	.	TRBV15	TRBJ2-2	CATSRDAEGRELFF	TGTGCCACCAGCAGAGACGCAGAGGGCCGGGAGCTGTTTTTT
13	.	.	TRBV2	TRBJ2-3	CATTKASTDTQYF	TGTGCCACCACGAAAGCTAGCACAGATACGCAGTATTTT